The source of this T cell receptor (beta chain) is a study of CD8 T cells in ankylosing spondylitis. TCRdb fed the 5' RACE reads into MiXCR, producing one record per CDR3 protein. The table lists 180,000 or so distinct CDR3 sequences, under 14% of them singletons. This clonotype was counted between two and nine times. V shed 4 bases and J 1 base; nucleotides not matched to a gene: 10. Germline lookup yields CDR1 LGHNA and CDR2 YNFKEQ. The CDR3 has 17 residues. The sample consisted of blood, either unsorted or a sorted T cell fraction (not recorded which). The V call is TRBV4-2, the J call TRBJ2-1; 7 nucleotides line up with TRBD2. This receptor was identified in a male donor with ankylosing spondylitis or in good health (not recorded which). CDR3: CASSPAGASGSYNEQFF. The DNA for the CDR3 is TGTGCCAGCAGCCCTGCGGGTGCTAGCGGTTCCTACAATGAGCAGTTCTTC.